This T cell receptor beta chain was identified during a study of blood T cell repertoires in COVID-19. Looking at the study overall: Acute-phase and convalescent COVID-19 samples originated in the United States, Italy and Spain. Sample material is recorded as cDNA or gDNA derived from T cells, B-cell-depleted T cells, or PBMCs.

In regard to this clone: A read error may produce the germline difference seen at one junction end.

The CDR3 sequence is 13 residues long. CDR1 is LNHNV, CDR2 YYDKDF, per germline (reference sequence). In the authors' workflow: Amplifying reference gene primers gave estimates of nucleated cell counts. Measured with immunoSEQ multiplex PCR; TCRdb has only the in-frame clones, and not every one. For V, J and clone size, that table is used; D and trimming come from the DNA. The sample contains approximately 96,000 clones, roughly 88% of which appear only once. The V and J genes are TRBV15 and TRBJ2-7; 8 positions match TRBD2. Source material: peripheral blood. The origin of this receptor is a woman of 80 years or more with acute or convalescent COVID-19. CDR3 nucleotides: TGTGCCACCAGTAGAGGGACTAGTTACGAGCAGTACTTC. Translated: CATSRGTSYEQYF.